These 24 T cell receptor beta chains originate from one sample sequenced in a study of shared clonotypes between healthy human individuals. Sequenced by immunoSEQ multiplex PCR; TCRdb stores in-frame clones only, minus some. The sample shows about 1.5 million clones, around 95% of them seen only once. Sequenced material: naive CD4+ T cells sorted from blood. The subset here: CD45RA+ positively selected. The receptors come from a man in his thirties or forties in good health.

The rearrangement links TRBV7-2 to TRBJ2-7, with a tentative D call TRBD2 (5 bases). This CDR3 is built from 16 residues. Germline CDR1 and CDR2: SGHTA and FQGNSA. Trimming stripped 4 bases from V and 2 bases from J, with 18 bases between. CDR3 sequence: CASSSTLPGSTYEQYF. Written as DNA, the CDR3 is TGTGCCAGCAGCTCCACCCTCCCGGGGTCCACCTACGAGCAGTACTTC.

The rearrangement links TRBV6-5 to TRBJ2-2; perhaps TRBD1 as D (6 bases). The V end lost 5 bases, the J end lost 3 bases, and 13 bases lay between the germline ends. The germline gives CDR1 MNHEY, CDR2 SVGAGI. The length of the CDR3 is 15 residues. CDR3 bases: TGTGCCAGCAGTCCGATGGGGACACACACCGGGGAGCTGTTTTTT. Translated, it gives CASSPMGTHTGELFF.

CDR3 loop: CASSGARGRGTEAFF. The CDR3 bases are TGTGCCAGCAGTGGGGCCAGGGGGCGCGGGACTGAAGCTTTCTTT. The chain recombines TRBV25-1 with TRBJ1-1, with TRBD1 identical over 8 bases. The germline V gene has CDR1 MGHDK and CDR2 SYGVNS. CDR3 size: 15 residues. Germline trimming cut 4 bases from V and 5 bases from J; bases unmatched to any gene: 9.

The chain carries TRBV11-1 and TRBJ2-5; D tentatively reads TRBD1 or TRBD2 (5 bases each). Germline CDR1 reads SGHAT; CDR2 reads FQDESV (reference sequence). This CDR3 has 14 residues. V shed 4 bases and J shed 1 base, with 10 bases lying between them. The CDR3 DNA sequence: TGTGCCAGCAGCTCGGGACGGGCCCAAGAGACCCAGTACTTC. Its translation: CASSSGRAQETQYF. Full variable domain (outside the CDR3, taken from reference TRBV11-1 and TRBJ2-5): EAEVAQSPRYKITEKSQAVAFWCDPISGHATLYWYRQILGQGPELLVQFQDESVVDDSQLPKDRFSAERLKGVDSTLKIQPAELGDSAMYLCASSSGRAQETQYFGPGTRLLVL.

This rearrangement joins TRBV6-1 to TRBJ2-1, with TRBD2 matching 7 bases. The CDR3 sequence is 14 residues long. Germline assignment: CDR1 MNHNS and CDR2 SASEGT. The ends lost 11 bases at V and 6 bases at J; junction bases unmatched: 13. The CDR3 is CAAARSGVINEQFF. In DNA, the CDR3 is TGTGCCGCGGCTCGGAGCGGGGTAATCAATGAGCAGTTCTTC.

The chain recombines TRBV7-2 with TRBJ2-5, with no clear D. Trimming left V 1 base short and J 5 bases short, with 11 bases between. The CDR3 consists of 14 residues. CDR1 SGHTA and CDR2 FQGNSA come from the germline V gene. DNA of the CDR3: TGTGCCAGCAGCTTAGTTCTCCCCCCCGAGACCCAGTACTTC. It specifies CASSLVLPPETQYF.

V is TRBV18 and J is TRBJ2-1; 9 nucleotides agree with TRBD2. Unmatched junction bases numbered 3, after V lost 3 bases and J lost 3 bases. The CDR3 has 15 amino acids. Germline CDR1 KGHSH, CDR2 LQKENI. In DNA form, the CDR3 reads TGTGCCAGCTCACCTAGGCGGGAGGGCTACAATGAGCAGTTCTTC. Protein sequence: CASSPRREGYNEQFF.

Worth noting for this clone: Other DNA sequences in the same sample also yield this CDR3. This sequence joins TRBV19 and TRBJ2-3; D call uncertain. From germline, CDR1 is LNHDA and CDR2 SQIVND (reference sequence). Trimming took 6 bases from V and 1 from J, leaving 2 bases between them. This CDR3 has 11 amino acids. The CDR3 sequence is CASSRTDTQYF. CDR3 bases: TGTGCCAGTAGCCGCACAGATACGCAGTATTTT.

The V call is TRBV28, the J call TRBJ1-5; D might be TRBD1 (5 bases). The CDR3 covers 18 residues. CDR1 MDHEN and CDR2 SYDVKM come from the germline V gene. V gave up 1 base and J gave up 9 bases, with 25 bases separating them. CDR3 bases: TGTGCCAGCAGTTTATCGGTCACCGGGACCGGGAAAGGGCGGCCCCAGCATTTT. The encoded protein is CASSLSVTGTGKGRPQHF.

On this clone itself: This specimen includes other DNA sequences encoding the same CDR3. The chain recombines TRBV10-3 with TRBJ1-5; TRBD1 aligns across 9 bases. Germline assignment: CDR1 ENHRY and CDR2 SYGVKD. The trim removed 6 bases at V and 1 base at J, leaving 4 bases unmatched. The CDR3 totals 15 residues. The CDR3 region is CAISDGQGSNQPQHF. CDR3 nucleotide sequence: TGTGCCATCAGCGACGGACAGGGGAGCAATCAGCCCCAGCATTTT.

This clone was observed a single time. V is TRBV5-1 and J is TRBJ2-1, with TRBD2 identical over 8 bases. The junction had 6 bases not matched to a gene; V was cut back by 0 bases and J by 4 bases. Germline CDR1 is SGHRS and CDR2 is YFSETQ. This CDR3 region has 16 residues. CDR3 in amino acids: CASSLEPSGLYNEQFF. The CDR3 bases are TGCGCCAGCAGCTTGGAGCCTAGCGGGCTTTACAATGAGCAGTTCTTC. Full variable domain (remainder filled in from reference TRBV5-1 and TRBJ2-1): KAGVTQTPRYLIKTRGQQVTLSCSPISGHRSVSWYQQTPGQGLQFLFEYFSETQRNKGNFPGRFSGRQFSNSRSEMNVSTLELGDSALYLCASSLEPSGLYNEQFFGPGTRLTVL.

V and J are TRBV18 and TRBJ1-5, with a possible D match to TRBD1 (5 bases). The CDR3 contains 16 residues. In germline, CDR1 is KGHSH, CDR2 LQKENI. V lost 6 bases and J lost 0, with 15 bases in between. DNA for the CDR3: TGTGCCAGCTCTCCTACTACAGGTTTTAGCAATCAGCCCCAGCATTTT. Its translation is CASSPTTGFSNQPQHF. Together with reference TRBV18 and TRBJ1-5, the CDR3 gives the full variable domain: NAGVMQNPRHLVRRRGQEARLRCSPMKGHSHVYWYRQLPEEGLKFMVYLQKENIIDESGMPKERFSAEFPKEGPSILRIQQVVRGDSAAYFCASSPTTGFSNQPQHFGDGTRLSIL.

The rearrangement links TRBV28 to TRBJ2-7; TRBD1 matches 10 bases. Losses at the gene ends were 5 bases for V and 6 bases for J; bases not matched to a gene: 19. This CDR3 contains 18 residues. Germline CDR1 is MDHEN and CDR2 is SYDVKM. The CDR3: CASSRPPLWTGGKSEQYF. CDR3 DNA sequence: TGTGCCAGCAGTCGACCGCCCCTATGGACAGGGGGAAAAAGCGAGCAGTACTTC.

This clone was seen once. The chain links TRBV28 to TRBJ2-3; D is possibly TRBD1 (6 bases). Germline V gene sequence: CDR1 MDHEN, CDR2 SYDVKM. V dropped 3 bases and J dropped 3 bases, with 13 bases sitting between them. The CDR3 consists of 15 residues. The CDR3 reads CASSFPDRRTDTQYF. The CDR3 DNA follows: TGTGCCAGCAGTTTCCCCGACAGGAGGACAGATACGCAGTATTTT.

The rearrangement links TRBV10-2 to TRBJ2-7; D gene uncertain. Per the germline V gene, CDR1 is WSHSY and CDR2 is SAAADI. The CDR3 covers 11 residues. Trimming removed 2 bases at V and 5 bases at J, with 4 bases between. This chain's CDR3 is CASSEVDEQYF. For the CDR3, the DNA is TGCGCCAGCAGTGAGGTGGACGAGCAGTACTTC.

The chain is built from TRBV10-3 and TRBJ2-1; 9 bases agree with TRBD1. Per the germline V gene, CDR1 is ENHRY and CDR2 is SYGVKD. The CDR3 sequence is 15 residues long. Trimming cost V 1 base and J 9 bases; bases outside gene matches: 7. CDR3 nucleotide sequence: TGTGCCATCAGTGAGTTGGGACAGGGAGGTAGTGAGCAGTTCTTC. Translation: CAISELGQGGSEQFF.

V gene TRBV5-8 combines with J gene TRBJ2-3; weak D call: TRBD1 (5 bases). The V end was cut by 6 bases, the J end by 2 bases, with 7 bases between. CDR1 is SGHTS, CDR2 YDEGEE, per germline. The CDR3 extends over 12 amino acids. CDR3 residues: CASTRDTDTQYF. The DNA for the CDR3 is TGTGCCAGCACCAGGGACACAGATACGCAGTATTTT. Variable domain in full (rest from reference TRBV5-8 and TRBJ2-3): EAGVTQSPTHLIKTRGQQATLRCSPISGHTSVYWYQQALGLGLQFLLWYDEGEERNRGNFPPRFSGRQFPNYSSELNVNALELEDSALYLCASTRDTDTQYFGPGTRLTVL.

The chain joins TRBV15 to TRBJ2-7, with D unresolved. Germline lookup yields CDR1 LNHNV and CDR2 YYDKDF (reference sequence). This CDR3 spans 17 amino acids. Trimming took off 3 bases at V and 7 bases at J, with 25 bases between the two ends. In DNA form, the CDR3 reads TGTGCCACCAGCAGGGACGCTATTAGAACCCCCTTTTTGGAGCAGTACTTC. This codes for CATSRDAIRTPFLEQYF.

The chain is built from TRBV10-1 and TRBJ2-7, with 9 bases that match TRBD2. The CDR3 totals 12 residues. Germline V gene data show CDR1 as WNHNN and CDR2 as SYGVQD (reference sequence). The V and J ends lost 3 bases and 9 bases, in that order; junction bases with no gene match: 3. The CDR3 DNA is TGCGCCAGCAGTGAAGCGGGAGGAGGGCAGTACTTC. Amino acids: CASSEAGGGQYF.

Here the CDR3 reads CASSPPSGTDEQFF. The CDR3 nucleotides are TGTGCCAGCTCACCACCGTCCGGGACCGATGAGCAGTTCTTC. V gene TRBV18 combines with J gene TRBJ2-1, with D perhaps given as TRBD1 or TRBD2 (5 bases each). The CDR3 covers 14 residues. CDR1 is KGHSH and CDR2 is LQKENI in the germline V gene. Deletions cut 0 bases from V and 8 bases from J, with 11 bases between.

V gene TRBV30 combines with J gene TRBJ2-2; no definite D call. Germline values: CDR1 GTSNPN, CDR2 SVGIG (reference sequence). V shed 3 bases and J shed 4 bases, with 9 bases lying between them. The CDR3 spans 13 residues. The DNA of the CDR3 is TGTGCCTGGAGAAAAGGATTCACCGGGGAGCTGTTTTTT. Its protein is CAWRKGFTGELFF.

In the case of this clone: At the DNA level, this CDR3 is encoded by other sequences in the same sample as well. This sequence joins TRBV7-2 and TRBJ1-2; TRBD1 matches 9 bases. This CDR3 region has 13 residues. With 5 bases clipped from V and 8 bases from J, the junction kept 6 bases outside the gene matches. The germline V gene encodes CDR1 SGHTA and CDR2 FQGNSA. For the CDR3, the DNA is TGTGCCAGCAGCCGGGACAGGGTGGGCGGCTACACCTTC. Translation: CASSRDRVGGYTF.

V and J are TRBV19 and TRBJ1-5; D uncertain. Germline CDR1 reads LNHDA; CDR2 reads SQIVND (reference sequence). V shed 2 bases and J shed 7 bases, with 9 bases lying between them. There are 13 residues in the CDR3. CDR3 nucleotide sequence: TGTGCCAGTAGTATACAAGCGGAACAGCCCCAGCATTTT. It is translated as CASSIQAEQPQHF. Looking up the rest from reference TRBV19 and TRBJ1-5 gives the full variable domain: DGGITQSPKYLFRKEGQNVTLSCEQNLNHDAMYWYRQDPGQGLRLIYYSQIVNDFQKGDIAEGYSVSREKKESFPLTVTSAQKNPTAFYLCASSIQAEQPQHFGDGTRLSIL.

The chain has TRBV6-1 and TRBJ1-3, with D perhaps TRBD1 (6 bases). This CDR3 region has 15 residues. Germline CDR1 reads MNHNS; CDR2 reads SASEGT. Trimming cost V 4 bases and J 0 bases, with 10 bases left between them. The CDR3 nucleotides are TGTGCCAGCAGTGGGGGACAAGACTCTGGAAACACCATATATTTT. It translates to CASSGGQDSGNTIYF.